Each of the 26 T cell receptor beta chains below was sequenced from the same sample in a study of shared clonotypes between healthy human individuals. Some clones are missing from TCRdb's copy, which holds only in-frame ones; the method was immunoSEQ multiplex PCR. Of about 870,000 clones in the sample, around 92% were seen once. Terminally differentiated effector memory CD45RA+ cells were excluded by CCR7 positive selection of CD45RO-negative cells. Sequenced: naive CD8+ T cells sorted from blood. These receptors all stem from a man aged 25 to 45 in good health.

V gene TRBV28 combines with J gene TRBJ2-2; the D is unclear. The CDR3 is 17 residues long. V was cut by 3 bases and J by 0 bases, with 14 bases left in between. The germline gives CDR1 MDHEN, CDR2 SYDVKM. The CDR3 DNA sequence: TGTGCCAGCAGTTTTCGTGAGGCTGATACGAACACCGGGGAGCTGTTTTTT. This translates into CASSFREADTNTGELFF. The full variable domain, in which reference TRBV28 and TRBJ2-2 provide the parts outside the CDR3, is DVKVTQSSRYLVKRTGEKVFLECVQDMDHENMFWYRQDPGLGLRLIYFSYDVKMKEKGDIPEGYSVSREKKERFSLILESASTNQTSMYLCASSFREADTNTGELFFGEGSRLTVL.

In nucleotides, the CDR3 is TGTGCCAGCAGCGTAGCCTCCCTAGCGGGAGGCCAGCACCAAGAGACCCAGTACTTC. Its protein is CASSVASLAGGQHQETQYF. The J gene is TRBJ2-5, the V gene TRBV9; 11 bases agree with TRBD2. With 0 bases clipped from V and 0 bases from J, the junction kept 10 bases outside the gene matches. CDR1 and CDR2 (germline): SGDLS, YYNGEE. CDR3 length: 19 residues.

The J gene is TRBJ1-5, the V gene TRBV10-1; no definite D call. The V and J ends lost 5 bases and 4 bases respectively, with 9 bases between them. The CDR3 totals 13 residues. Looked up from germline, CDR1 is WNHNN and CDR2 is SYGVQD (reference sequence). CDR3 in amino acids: CASSSGRNQPQHF. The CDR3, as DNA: TGCGCCAGCAGTTCCGGTCGTAATCAGCCCCAGCATTTT.

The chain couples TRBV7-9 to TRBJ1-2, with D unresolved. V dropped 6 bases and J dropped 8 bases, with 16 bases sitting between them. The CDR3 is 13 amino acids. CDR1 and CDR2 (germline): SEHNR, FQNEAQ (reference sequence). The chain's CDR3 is CASSPLVQKGYTF. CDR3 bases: TGTGCCAGCAGTCCTCTAGTACAGAAGGGCTACACCTTC.

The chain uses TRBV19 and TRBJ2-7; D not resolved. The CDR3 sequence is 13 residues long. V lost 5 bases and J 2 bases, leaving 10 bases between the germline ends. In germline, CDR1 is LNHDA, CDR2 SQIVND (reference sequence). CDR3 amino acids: CASSFDGTYEQYF. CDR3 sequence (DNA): TGTGCCAGTAGTTTCGACGGTACCTACGAGCAGTACTTC.

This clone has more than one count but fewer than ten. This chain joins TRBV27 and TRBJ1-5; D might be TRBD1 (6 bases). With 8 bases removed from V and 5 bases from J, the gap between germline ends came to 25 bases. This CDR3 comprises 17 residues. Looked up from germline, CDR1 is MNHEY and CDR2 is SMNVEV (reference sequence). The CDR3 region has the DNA TGTGCCAGCGGCAGTCAGGTCCCCACAGGGCCCGATCAGCCCCAGCATTTT. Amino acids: CASGSQVPTGPDQPQHF.

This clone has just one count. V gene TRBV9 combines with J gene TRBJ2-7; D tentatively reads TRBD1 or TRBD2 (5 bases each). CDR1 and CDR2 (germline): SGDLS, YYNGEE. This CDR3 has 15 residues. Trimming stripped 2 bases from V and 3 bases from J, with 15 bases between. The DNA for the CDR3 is TGTGCCAGCAGCGTTGAAGGGACGGTGGGCTACGAGCAGTACTTC. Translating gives CASSVEGTVGYEQYF.

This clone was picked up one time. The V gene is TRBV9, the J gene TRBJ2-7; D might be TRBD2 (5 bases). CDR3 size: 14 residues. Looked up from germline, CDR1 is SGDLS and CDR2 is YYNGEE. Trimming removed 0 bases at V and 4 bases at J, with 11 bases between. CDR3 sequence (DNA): TGTGCCAGCAGCGTAGCCCACGGGGATTACGAGCAGTACTTC. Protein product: CASSVAHGDYEQYF.

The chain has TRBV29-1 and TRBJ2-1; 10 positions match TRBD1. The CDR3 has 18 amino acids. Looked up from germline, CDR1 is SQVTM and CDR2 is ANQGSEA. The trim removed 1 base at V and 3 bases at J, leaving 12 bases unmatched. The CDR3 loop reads CSVEGRTLGQGLYNEQFF. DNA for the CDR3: TGCAGCGTTGAAGGCAGGACGTTGGGACAGGGGCTCTACAATGAGCAGTTCTTC.

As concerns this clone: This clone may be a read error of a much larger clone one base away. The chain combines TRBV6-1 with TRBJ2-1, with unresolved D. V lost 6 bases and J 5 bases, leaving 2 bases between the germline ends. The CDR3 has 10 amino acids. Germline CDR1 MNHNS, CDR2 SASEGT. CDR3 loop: CASSDNEQFF. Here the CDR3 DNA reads TGTGCCAGCAGCGACAATGAGCAGTTCTTC.

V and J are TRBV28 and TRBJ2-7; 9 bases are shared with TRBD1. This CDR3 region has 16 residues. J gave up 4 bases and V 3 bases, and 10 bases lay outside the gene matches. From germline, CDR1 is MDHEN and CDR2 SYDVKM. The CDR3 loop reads CASSLGPGTGFYEQYF. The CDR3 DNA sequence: TGTGCCAGCAGTTTGGGCCCCGGGACAGGGTTTTACGAGCAGTACTTC.

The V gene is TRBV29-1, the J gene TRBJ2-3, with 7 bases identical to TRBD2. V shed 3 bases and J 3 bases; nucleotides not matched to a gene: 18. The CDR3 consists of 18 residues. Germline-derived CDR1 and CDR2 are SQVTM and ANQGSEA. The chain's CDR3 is CSVEGIWASGGSTDTQYF. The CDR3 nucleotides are TGCAGCGTTGAGGGGATATGGGCGAGTGGCGGGAGTACAGATACGCAGTATTTT.

DNA of the CDR3: TGTGCCAGCAGTCCCCTCAGAGTCTCCTACAATGAGCAGTTCTTC. This codes for CASSPLRVSYNEQFF. The V gene is TRBV9, the J gene TRBJ2-1; D gene ambiguous. Trimming cost V 5 bases and J 0 bases, with 12 bases left between them. The CDR3 is 15 residues long. Germline V gene sequence: CDR1 SGDLS, CDR2 YYNGEE. The full variable domain, in which reference TRBV9 and TRBJ2-1 provide the parts outside the CDR3, is DSGVTQTPKHLITATGQRVTLRCSPRSGDLSVYWYQQSLDQGLQFLIQYYNGEERAKGNILERFSAQQFPDLHSELNLSSLELGDSALYFCASSPLRVSYNEQFFGPGTRLTVL.

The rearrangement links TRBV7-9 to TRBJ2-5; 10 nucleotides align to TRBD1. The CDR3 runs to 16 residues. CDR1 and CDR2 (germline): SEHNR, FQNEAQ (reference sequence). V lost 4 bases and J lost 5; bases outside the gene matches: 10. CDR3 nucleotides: TGTGCCAGCAGCTCAACTGGACAGGGGGTACTTGAGACCCAGTACTTC. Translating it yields CASSSTGQGVLETQYF.

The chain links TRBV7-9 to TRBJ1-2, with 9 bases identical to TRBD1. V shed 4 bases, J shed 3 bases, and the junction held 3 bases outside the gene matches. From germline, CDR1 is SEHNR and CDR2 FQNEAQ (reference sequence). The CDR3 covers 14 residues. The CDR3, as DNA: TGTGCCAGCAGCTCGACAGGGGGGGACTATGGCTACACCTTC. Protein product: CASSSTGGDYGYTF.

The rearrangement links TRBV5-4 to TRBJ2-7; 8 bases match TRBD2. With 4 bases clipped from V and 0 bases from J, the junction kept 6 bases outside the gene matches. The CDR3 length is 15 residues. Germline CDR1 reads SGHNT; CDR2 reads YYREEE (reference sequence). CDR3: CASSNLAGGSYEQYF. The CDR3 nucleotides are TGTGCCAGCAGCAACCTAGCGGGCGGCTCCTACGAGCAGTACTTC.

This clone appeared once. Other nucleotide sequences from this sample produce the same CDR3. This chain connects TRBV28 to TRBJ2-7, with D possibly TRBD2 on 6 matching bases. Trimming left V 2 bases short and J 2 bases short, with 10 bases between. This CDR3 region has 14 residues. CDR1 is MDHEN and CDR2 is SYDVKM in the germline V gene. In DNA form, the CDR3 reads TGTGCCAGCAGTTTAGCGGGGTCTACCTACGAGCAGTACTTC. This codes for CASSLAGSTYEQYF.

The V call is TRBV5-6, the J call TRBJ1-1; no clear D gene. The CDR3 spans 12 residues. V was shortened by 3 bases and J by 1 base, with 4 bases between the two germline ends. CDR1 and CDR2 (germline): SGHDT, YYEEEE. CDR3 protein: CASSWENTEAFF. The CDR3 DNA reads TGTGCCAGCAGCTGGGAGAACACTGAAGCTTTCTTT.

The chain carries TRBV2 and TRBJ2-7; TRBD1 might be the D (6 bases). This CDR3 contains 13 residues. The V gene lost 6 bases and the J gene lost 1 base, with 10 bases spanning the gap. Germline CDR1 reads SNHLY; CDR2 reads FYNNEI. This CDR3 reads CASRDGQSYEQYF. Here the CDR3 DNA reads TGTGCCAGCAGAGATGGACAGTCCTACGAGCAGTACTTC.

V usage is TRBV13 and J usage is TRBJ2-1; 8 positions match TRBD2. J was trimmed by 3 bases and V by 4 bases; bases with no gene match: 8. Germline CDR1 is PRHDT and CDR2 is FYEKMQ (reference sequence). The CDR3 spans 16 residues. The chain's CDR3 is CASSSTLAESYNEQFF. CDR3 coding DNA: TGTGCCAGCAGCTCCACACTAGCGGAAAGCTACAATGAGCAGTTCTTC. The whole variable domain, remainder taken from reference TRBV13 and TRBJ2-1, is AAGVIQSPRHLIKEKRETATLKCYPIPRHDTVYWYQQGPGQDPQFLISFYEKMQSDKGSIPDRFSAQQFSDYHSELNMSSLELGDSALYFCASSSTLAESYNEQFFGPGTRLTVL.

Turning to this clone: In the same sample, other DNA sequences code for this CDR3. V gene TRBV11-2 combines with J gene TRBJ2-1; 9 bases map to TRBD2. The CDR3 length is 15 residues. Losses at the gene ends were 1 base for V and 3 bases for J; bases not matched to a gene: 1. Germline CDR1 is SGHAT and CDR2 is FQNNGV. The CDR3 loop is CASSLGLAVYNEQFF. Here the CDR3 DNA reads TGTGCCAGCAGCTTAGGACTAGCGGTCTACAATGAGCAGTTCTTC.

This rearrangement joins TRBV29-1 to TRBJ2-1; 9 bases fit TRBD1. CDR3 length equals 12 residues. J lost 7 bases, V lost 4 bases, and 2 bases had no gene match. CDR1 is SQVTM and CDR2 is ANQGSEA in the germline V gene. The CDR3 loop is CSVVQGANEQFF. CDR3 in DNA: TGCAGCGTTGTACAGGGGGCGAATGAGCAGTTCTTC.

CDR3 amino acids: CASSQDIGPGMNTEAFF. The CDR3 DNA reads as TGTGCCAGCAGCCAAGATATTGGTCCCGGCATGAACACTGAAGCTTTCTTT. The chain uses TRBV14 and TRBJ1-1, with D hard to call. Germline V gene data show CDR1 as SGHDN and CDR2 as FVKESK. The CDR3 extends over 17 amino acids. Between the trimmed V and J ends, which lost 0 bases and 0 bases, there was a span of 14 bases. The full variable domain, its missing parts supplied by reference TRBV14 and TRBJ1-1, is EAGVTQFPSHSVIEKGQTVTLRCDPISGHDNLYWYRRVMGKEIKFLLHFVKESKQDESGMPNNRFLAERTGGTYSTLKVQPAELEDSGVYFCASSQDIGPGMNTEAFFGQGTRLTVV.

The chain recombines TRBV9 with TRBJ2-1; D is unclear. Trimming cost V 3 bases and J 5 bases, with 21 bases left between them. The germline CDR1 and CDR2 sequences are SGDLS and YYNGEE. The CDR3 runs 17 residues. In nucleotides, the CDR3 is TGTGCCAGCAGCGGAGGTCATCGTCTGTCCTCGGACAATGAGCAGTTCTTC. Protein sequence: CASSGGHRLSSDNEQFF.

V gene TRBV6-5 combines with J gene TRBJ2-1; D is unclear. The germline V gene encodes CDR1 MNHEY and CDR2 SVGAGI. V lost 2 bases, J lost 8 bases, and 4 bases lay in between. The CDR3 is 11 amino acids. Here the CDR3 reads CASSYLDEQFF. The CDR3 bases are TGTGCCAGCAGTTACCTCGATGAGCAGTTCTTC.

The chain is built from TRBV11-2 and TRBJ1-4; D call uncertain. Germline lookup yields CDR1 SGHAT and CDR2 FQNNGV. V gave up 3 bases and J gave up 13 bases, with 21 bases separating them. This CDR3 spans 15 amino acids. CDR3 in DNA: TGTGCCAGCAGCTTCTCCGGTCTGCCGAAAGATGGACTGTTTTTT. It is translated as CASSFSGLPKDGLFF.